This T cell receptor (beta chain) originates from a study of Ad26.COV2.S vaccination and SARS-CoV-2 variants. Study outcomes and limitations: Individuals receiving vaccine had higher spike-specific TCR breadth than placebo recipients did.

Points on this clone: Its antigen remains unidentified.

Looked up from germline, CDR1 is SGHKS and CDR2 is YYEKEE (reference sequence). The CDR3 totals 17 residues. Germline trimming cut 4 bases from V and 4 bases from J; bases unmatched to any gene: 8. Treatment given: roughly 19 received Ad26.COV2.S at low or high dose, single or two shots; 5 received placebo; per-sample allocation not given. The samples date from day 63 after the first vaccine or placebo injection. Clones were read by immunoSEQ multiplex PCR, and TCRdb kept only the in-frame ones, dropping some. The table shows roughly 350,000 clones, with approximately 90% occurring only once. The gene calls are TRBV5-5 and TRBJ1-4; 12 nucleotides agree with TRBD1. The source was peripheral blood, collected in a trial of Ad26.COV2.S vaccine versus placebo. The sequence was obtained from a person between 18 and 65 years old who received the Ad26.COV2.S COVID-19 vaccine or a placebo. In nucleotides, the CDR3 is TGTGCCAGCAGCCTAAGGGACAGGGGGCAAATTAATGAAAAACTGTTTTTT. This translates into CASSLRDRGQINEKLFF.